The rows below give T cell receptor beta chains drawn from one sample of a study of beta chain features in type 1 diabetes. Using immunoSEQ multiplex PCR, the repertoire was profiled, and TCRdb retains in-frame clones only, with some absent. The sample carries 600,000 to 700,000 clones, around an eighth recorded once. Sequenced sample: naive CD4+ T cells from blood. Receptor source: a man aged 25-45 years with type 1 diabetes. CDR3s include the opening cysteine and the closing phenylalanine or tryptophan. Each record gives: V gene, clone size, D gene, J gene, CDR3 length, CDR3 DNA, CDR3 protein. D genes are given only for firm matches. Clone size is not always given. Where it is, it says once, few, many or a class for expanded clones.

TRBV5-6	few	TRBD1	TRBJ1-2	14	TGTGCCAGCAGCATTTACAGGGGAGCCTATGGCTACACCTTC	CASSIYRGAYGYTF
TRBV27	few	NA	TRBJ2-5	13	TGTGCCAGCAGTTTGGACAGACAAGAGACCCAGTACTTC	CASSLDRQETQYF
TRBV18	NA	NA	TRBJ1-3	14	TGTGCCAGCTCACCGGGGGCAGCTGGAAACACCATATATTTT	CASSPGAAGNTIYF
TRBV7-9	NA	TRBD1	TRBJ2-5	14	TGTGCCAGCAGCCGAGGACAGGGGGGAGAGACCCAGTACTTC	CASSRGQGGETQYF
TRBV4-2	NA	NA	TRBJ1-1	15	TGTGCCAGCAGCCAAGGAGTAGGGCCGAACACTGAAGCTTTCTTT	CASSQGVGPNTEAFF
TRBV4-3	NA	NA	TRBJ2-3	18	TGCGCCAGCAGCCAAGCCGAAGCGAGAGGGCTCCCAACAGATACGCAGTATTTT	CASSQAEARGLPTDTQYF
TRBV20-1	NA	NA	TRBJ2-7	11	TGCAGTGCCCTACGGCAATACGAGCAGTACTTC	CSALRQYEQYF
TRBV6-4	NA	TRBD1	TRBJ1-2	16	TGTGCCAGCAAAGCCACGACAGGGGGCTCACACTATGGCTACACCTTC	CASKATTGGSHYGYTF
TRBV7-2	few	NA	TRBJ2-3	15	TGTGCCAGCAGCTTGCCGGATTTGCGGGCAGATACGCAGTATTTT	CASSLPDLRADTQYF
TRBV6-1	few	NA	TRBJ2-7	14	TGTGCCAGCAGTCCTCCGGGGATCTCCTACGAGCAGTACTTC	CASSPPGISYEQYF
TRBV6-5	NA	NA	TRBJ2-3	12	TGTGCCAGCGGAAGTACCACAGATACGCAGTATTTT	CASGSTTDTQYF
TRBV5-4	NA	NA	TRBJ2-5	13	TGTGCCAGCAGCCTCACGACCCCCGGGACCCAGTACTTC	CASSLTTPGTQYF
TRBV5-4	few	NA	TRBJ2-5	14	TGTGCCAGCACCCAGGGGGGTCTACAAGAGACCCAGTACTTC	CASTQGGLQETQYF
TRBV7-6	NA	NA	TRBJ2-1	14	TGTGCCAGCAGCTTAGTGGGGGCCTTCAATGAGCAGTTCTTC	CASSLVGAFNEQFF
TRBV25-1	few	TRBD1	TRBJ2-7	13	TGTGCCAGCAGTGTGACAGGGTCCTACGAGCAGTACTTC	CASSVTGSYEQYF
TRBV9	NA	NA	TRBJ2-7	14	TGTGCCAGCAGCGTAGCACCCTTAAGGCACGAGCAGTACTTC	CASSVAPLRHEQYF
TRBV10-3	NA	NA	TRBJ1-5	12	TGTGCCATCTGGGACATTGATCAGCCCCAGCATTTT	CAIWDIDQPQHF
TRBV5-1	NA	NA	TRBJ2-2	15	TGCGCCAGCAGCTTAGGCGGGACGAACACCGGGGAGCTGTTTTTT	CASSLGGTNTGELFF
TRBV30	few	NA	TRBJ2-2	13	TGTGCCTGGAGTTTTACAAGCACCGGGGAGCTGTTTTTT	CAWSFTSTGELFF
TRBV28	NA	NA	TRBJ2-7	16	TGTGCCAGCAGGCTACTTCCGGGACAAGGAGGCTACGAGCAGTACTTC	CASRLLPGQGGYEQYF
TRBV6-5	few	TRBD2	TRBJ2-3	15	TGTGCCAGCAGTCCCGCGGGGGGGCGGGCAGATACGCAGTATTTT	CASSPAGGRADTQYF
TRBV29-1	few	TRBD1	TRBJ2-7	13	TGCAGCGCTTCAGGACAGGCGGCAACCGAGCAGTACTTC	CSASGQAATEQYF